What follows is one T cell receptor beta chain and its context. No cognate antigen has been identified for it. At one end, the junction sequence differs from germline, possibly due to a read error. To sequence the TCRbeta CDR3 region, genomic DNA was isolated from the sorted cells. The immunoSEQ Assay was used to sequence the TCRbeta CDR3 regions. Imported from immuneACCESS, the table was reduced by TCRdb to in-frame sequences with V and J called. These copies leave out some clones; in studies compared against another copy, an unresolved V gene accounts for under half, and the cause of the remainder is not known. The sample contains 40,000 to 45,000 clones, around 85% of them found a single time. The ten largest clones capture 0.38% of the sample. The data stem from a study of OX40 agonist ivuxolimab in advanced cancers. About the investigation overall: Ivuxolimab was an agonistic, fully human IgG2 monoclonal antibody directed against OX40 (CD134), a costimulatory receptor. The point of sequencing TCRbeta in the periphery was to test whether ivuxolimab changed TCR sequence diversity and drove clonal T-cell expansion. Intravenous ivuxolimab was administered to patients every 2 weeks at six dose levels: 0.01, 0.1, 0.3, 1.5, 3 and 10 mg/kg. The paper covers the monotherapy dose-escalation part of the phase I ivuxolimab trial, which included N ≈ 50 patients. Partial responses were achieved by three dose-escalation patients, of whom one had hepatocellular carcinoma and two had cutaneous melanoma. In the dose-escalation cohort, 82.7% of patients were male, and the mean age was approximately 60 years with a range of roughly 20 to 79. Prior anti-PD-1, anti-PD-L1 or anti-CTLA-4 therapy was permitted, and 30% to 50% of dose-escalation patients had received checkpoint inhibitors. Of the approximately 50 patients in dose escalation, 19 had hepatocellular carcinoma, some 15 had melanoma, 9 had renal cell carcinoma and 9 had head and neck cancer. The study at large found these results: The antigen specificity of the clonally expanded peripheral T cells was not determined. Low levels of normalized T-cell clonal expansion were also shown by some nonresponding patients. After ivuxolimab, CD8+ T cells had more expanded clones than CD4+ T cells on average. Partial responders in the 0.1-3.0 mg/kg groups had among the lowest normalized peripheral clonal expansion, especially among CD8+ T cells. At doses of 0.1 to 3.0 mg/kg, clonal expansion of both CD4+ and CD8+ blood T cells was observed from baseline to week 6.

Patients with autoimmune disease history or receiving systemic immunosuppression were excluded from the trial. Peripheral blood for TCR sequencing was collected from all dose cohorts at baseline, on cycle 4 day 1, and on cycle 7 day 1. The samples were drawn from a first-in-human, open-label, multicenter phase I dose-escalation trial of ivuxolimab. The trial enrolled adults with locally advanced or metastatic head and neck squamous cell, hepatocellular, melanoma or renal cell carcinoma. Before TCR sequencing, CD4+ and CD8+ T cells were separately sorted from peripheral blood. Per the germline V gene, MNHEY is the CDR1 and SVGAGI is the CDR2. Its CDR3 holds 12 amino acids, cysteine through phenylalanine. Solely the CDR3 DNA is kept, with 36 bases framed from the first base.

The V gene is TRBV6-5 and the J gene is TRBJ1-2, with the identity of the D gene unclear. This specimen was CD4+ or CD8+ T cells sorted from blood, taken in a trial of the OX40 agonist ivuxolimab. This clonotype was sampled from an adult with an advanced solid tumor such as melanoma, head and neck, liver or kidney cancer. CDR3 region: CASSDQSYGYTF. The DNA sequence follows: TGCGCCAGCAGTGACCAAAGCTATGGCTACACCTTC.